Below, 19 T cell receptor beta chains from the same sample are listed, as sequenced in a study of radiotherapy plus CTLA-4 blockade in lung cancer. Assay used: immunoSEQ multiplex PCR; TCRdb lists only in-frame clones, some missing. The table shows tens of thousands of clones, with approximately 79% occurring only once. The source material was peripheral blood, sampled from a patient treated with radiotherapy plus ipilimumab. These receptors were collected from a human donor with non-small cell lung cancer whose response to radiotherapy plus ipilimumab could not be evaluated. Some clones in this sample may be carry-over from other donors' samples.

CDR3 nucleotide sequence: TGTGCCAGTAGTAATGAGGGACTAGCGGGGGCCCGCTCCTACAATGAGCAGTTCTTC. Translated, it gives CASSNEGLAGARSYNEQFF. The gene calls are TRBV19 and TRBJ2-1, with 14 nucleotides matching TRBD2. CDR1 and CDR2 from the germline V gene are LNHDA and SQIVND (reference sequence). The J segment lost 0 bases and the V segment lost 4 bases, leaving 8 bases of the junction unmatched. The CDR3 is 19 amino acids. Filled out from reference TRBV19 and TRBJ2-1, the complete variable domain reads DGGITQSPKYLFRKEGQNVTLSCEQNLNHDAMYWYRQDPGQGLRLIYYSQIVNDFQKGDIAEGYSVSREKKESFPLTVTSAQKNPTAFYLCASSNEGLAGARSYNEQFFGPGTRLTVL.

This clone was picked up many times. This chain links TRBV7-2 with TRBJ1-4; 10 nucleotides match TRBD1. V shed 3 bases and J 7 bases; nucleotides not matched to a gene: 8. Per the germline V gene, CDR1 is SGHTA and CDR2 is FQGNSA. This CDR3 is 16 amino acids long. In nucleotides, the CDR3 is TGTGCCAGCAGCTTCCTGGGGACAGGGGTTCCTGAAAAACTGTTTTTT. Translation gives CASSFLGTGVPEKLFF.

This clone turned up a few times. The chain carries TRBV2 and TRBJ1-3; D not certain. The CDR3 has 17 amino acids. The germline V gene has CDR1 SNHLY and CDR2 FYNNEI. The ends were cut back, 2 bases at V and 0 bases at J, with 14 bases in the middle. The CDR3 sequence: CASSEYGLIVSGNTIYF. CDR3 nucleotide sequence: TGTGCCAGCAGTGAATACGGACTTATTGTCTCTGGAAACACCATATATTTT.

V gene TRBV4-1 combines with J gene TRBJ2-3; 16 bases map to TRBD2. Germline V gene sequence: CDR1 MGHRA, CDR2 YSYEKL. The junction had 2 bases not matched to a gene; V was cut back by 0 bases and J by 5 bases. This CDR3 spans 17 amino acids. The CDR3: CASSQEGTSGGGDTQYF. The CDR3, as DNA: TGCGCCAGCAGCCAAGAGGGGACTAGCGGGGGGGGAGATACGCAGTATTTT.

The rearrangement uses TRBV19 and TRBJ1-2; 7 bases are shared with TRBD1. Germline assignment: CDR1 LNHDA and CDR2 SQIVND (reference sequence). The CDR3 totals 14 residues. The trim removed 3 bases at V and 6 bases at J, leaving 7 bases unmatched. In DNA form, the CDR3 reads TGTGCCAGTAGTATCCGGGACAGTCTGAATGGCTACACCTTC. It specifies CASSIRDSLNGYTF. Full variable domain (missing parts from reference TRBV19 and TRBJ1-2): DGGITQSPKYLFRKEGQNVTLSCEQNLNHDAMYWYRQDPGQGLRLIYYSQIVNDFQKGDIAEGYSVSREKKESFPLTVTSAQKNPTAFYLCASSIRDSLNGYTFGSGTRLTVV.

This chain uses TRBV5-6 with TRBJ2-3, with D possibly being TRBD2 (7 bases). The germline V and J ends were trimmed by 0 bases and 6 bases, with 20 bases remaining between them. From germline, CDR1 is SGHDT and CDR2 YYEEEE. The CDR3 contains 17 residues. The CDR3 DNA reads TGTGCCAGCAGCTTGGAAAACTCGGGGGGCCGGTCGGATACGCAGTATTTT. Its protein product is CASSLENSGGRSDTQYF.

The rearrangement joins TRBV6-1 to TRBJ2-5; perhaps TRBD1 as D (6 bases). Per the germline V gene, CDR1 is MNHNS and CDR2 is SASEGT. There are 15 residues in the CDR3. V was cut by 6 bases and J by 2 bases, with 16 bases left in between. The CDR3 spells CASSATRGWQETQYF. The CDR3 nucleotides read TGTGCCAGCAGCGCGACGAGGGGGTGGCAAGAGACCCAGTACTTC.

CDR3 sequence (DNA): TGCGCCAGCAGCTGGCCGGAGGCCGGAAACTATGGCTACACCTTC. It translates to CASSWPEAGNYGYTF. The gene calls are TRBV5-1 and TRBJ1-2; D ambiguous. This CDR3 comprises 15 residues. Germline-derived CDR1 and CDR2 are SGHRS and YFSETQ. The V and J ends lost 3 bases and 2 bases respectively, with 14 bases between them.

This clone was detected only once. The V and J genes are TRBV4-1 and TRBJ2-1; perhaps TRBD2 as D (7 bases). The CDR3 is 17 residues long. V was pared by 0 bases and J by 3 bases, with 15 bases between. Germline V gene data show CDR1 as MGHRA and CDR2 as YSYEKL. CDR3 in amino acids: CASSQDVGGGRYNEQFF. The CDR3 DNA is TGCGCCAGCAGCCAAGATGTAGGGGGGGGGCGCTACAATGAGCAGTTCTTC.

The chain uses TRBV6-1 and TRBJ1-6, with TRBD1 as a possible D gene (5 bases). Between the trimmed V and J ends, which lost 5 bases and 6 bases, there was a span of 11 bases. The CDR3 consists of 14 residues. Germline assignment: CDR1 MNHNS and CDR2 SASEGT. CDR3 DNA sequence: TGTGCCAGCAGTCTACAGGCCCTTAATTCACCCCTCCACTTT. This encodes CASSLQALNSPLHF.

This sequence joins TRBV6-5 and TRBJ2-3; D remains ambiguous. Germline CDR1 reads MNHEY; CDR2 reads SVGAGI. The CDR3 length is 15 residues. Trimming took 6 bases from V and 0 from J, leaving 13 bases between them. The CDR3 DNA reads TGTGCCAGCAGCAGCGACGGTACTAGCACAGATACGCAGTATTTT. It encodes CASSSDGTSTDTQYF.

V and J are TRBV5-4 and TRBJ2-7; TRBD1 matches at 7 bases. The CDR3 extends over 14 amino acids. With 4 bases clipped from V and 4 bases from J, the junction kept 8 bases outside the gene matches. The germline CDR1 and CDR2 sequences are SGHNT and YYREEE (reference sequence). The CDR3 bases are TGTGCCAGCAGCGTTTCAGACAGGGAATACGAGCAGTACTTC. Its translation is CASSVSDREYEQYF.

In nucleotides, the CDR3 is TGTGCCAGCAGTCGTCTCGATTCACCCCTCCACTTT. Residues: CASSRLDSPLHF. The J gene is TRBJ1-6, the V gene TRBV6-5; no reliable D call. V dropped 5 bases and J dropped 8 bases, with 7 bases sitting between them. The CDR3 has 12 residues. CDR1 is MNHEY, CDR2 SVGAGI, per germline.

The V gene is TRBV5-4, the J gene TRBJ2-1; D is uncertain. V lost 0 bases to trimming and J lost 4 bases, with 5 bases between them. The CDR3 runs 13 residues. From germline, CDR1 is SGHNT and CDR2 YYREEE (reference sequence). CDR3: CASSLERYNEQFF. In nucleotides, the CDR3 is TGTGCCAGCAGCTTGGAGAGGTACAATGAGCAGTTCTTC.

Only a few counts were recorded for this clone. The DNA of the CDR3 is TGTGCCAGCAGCCAAGAGTGGTCAGCGAATCAGCCCCAGCATTTT. Residues: CASSQEWSANQPQHF. The V and J genes are TRBV4-2 and TRBJ1-5; D call uncertain. The CDR3 length is 15 residues. Deletions cut 0 bases from V and 4 bases from J, with 10 bases between. CDR1 is LGHNA, CDR2 YNFKEQ, per germline.

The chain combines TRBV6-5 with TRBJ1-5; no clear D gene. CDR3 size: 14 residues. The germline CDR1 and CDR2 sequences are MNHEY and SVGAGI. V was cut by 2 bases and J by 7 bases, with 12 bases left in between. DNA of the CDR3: TGTGCCAGCAGTTACGCCGAGAGTTCGCAGCCCCAGCATTTT. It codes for CASSYAESSQPQHF.

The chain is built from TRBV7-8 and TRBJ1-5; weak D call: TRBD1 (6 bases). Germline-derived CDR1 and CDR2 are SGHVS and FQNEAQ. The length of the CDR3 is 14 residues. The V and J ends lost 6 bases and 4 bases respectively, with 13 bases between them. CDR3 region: CASSQDRGNQPQHF. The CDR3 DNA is TGTGCCAGCAGTCAGGACAGAGGAAATCAGCCCCAGCATTTT.

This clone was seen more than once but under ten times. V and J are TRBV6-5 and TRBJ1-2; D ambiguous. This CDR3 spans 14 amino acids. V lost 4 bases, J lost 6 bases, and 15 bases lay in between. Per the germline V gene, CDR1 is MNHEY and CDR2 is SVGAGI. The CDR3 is CASSLGYSRDGYTF. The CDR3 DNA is TGTGCCAGCAGTTTAGGATATTCGCGGGATGGCTACACCTTC.

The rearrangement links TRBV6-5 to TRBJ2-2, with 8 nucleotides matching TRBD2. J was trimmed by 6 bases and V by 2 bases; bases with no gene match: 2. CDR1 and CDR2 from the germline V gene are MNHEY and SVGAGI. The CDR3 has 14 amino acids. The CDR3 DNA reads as TGTGCCAGCAGTTACGGACTAGCCTCCGGGGAGCTGTTTTTT. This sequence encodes CASSYGLASGELFF.